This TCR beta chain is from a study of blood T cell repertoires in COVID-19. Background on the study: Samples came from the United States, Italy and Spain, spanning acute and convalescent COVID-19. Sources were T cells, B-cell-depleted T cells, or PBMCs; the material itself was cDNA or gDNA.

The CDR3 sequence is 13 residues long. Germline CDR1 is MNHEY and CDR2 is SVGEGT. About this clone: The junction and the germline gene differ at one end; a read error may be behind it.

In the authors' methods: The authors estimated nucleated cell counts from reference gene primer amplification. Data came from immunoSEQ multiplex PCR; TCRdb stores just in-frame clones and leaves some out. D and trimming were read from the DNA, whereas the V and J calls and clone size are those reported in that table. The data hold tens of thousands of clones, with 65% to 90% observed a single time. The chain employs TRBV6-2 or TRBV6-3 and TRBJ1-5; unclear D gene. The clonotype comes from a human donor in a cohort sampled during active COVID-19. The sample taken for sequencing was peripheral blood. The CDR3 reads CASSYSQNLPQHF. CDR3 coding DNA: TGTGCCAGCAGTTACTCCCAGAATCTGCCCCAGCATTTT.